The present entry profiles one T cell receptor (beta chain) with its context. Antigen unknown. After removal of 2 bases from V and 2 bases from J, the junction contained 6 bases not matched to a gene. Germline V gene data show CDR1 as MNHEY and CDR2 as SVGAGI. The CDR3 runs 16 residues. The data were obtained in a study of a mutant IDH1 vaccine in newly diagnosed glioma. The protocol was immunoSEQ multiplex PCR, while the TCRdb copy is restricted to in-frame clones and leaves out a portion. The table shows 110,000 or so clones, with 85% to 90% occurring only once. Time point denoted: week 11, during vaccination. Every vaccine dose comprised 300 ug of mutant IDH1 20-mer peptide plus topical imiquimod. The study's findings and limits: Pseudoprogression seemingly bore no relation to changes in top peripheral T cell clonotypes.

Material: PBMCs, obtained from a glioma patient whose treatment included an IDH1 peptide vaccine. This TCR came from a woman in her forties or fifties with glioma. V is TRBV6-5 and J is TRBJ2-7; 10 nucleotides match TRBD1. Here the CDR3 DNA reads TGTGCCAGCAGTTACGGGGCCGGGACAGGGGCCTACGAGCAGTACTTC. It translates to CASSYGAGTGAYEQYF.